Listed here are 22 T cell receptor beta chains from one sample, sequenced in a study of CD8+ T cells in alopecia areata. Extraction and reverse transcription of RNA yielded cDNA as the sequencing template. Repertoires were generated with immunoSEQ multiplex PCR, while TCRdb's copy carries only in-frame clones and drops some. The profile shows about 97,000 clones, about 40% of them singletons. The sample consisted of CD4+ T cells sorted from blood. The receptor source for this set is a human donor with alopecia areata.

The chain carries TRBV5-1 and TRBJ2-1; the match to TRBD2 covers 11 bases. The CDR3 totals 19 residues. Germline V gives CDR1 SGHRS, CDR2 YFSETQ. V dropped 0 bases and J dropped 5; count of bases not matched to a gene: 13. CDR3 in DNA: TGCGCCAGCAGCTTGGAGCCTAGCGGGGGGCGGAGGTGGGACAATGAGCAGTTCTTC. Translation gives CASSLEPSGGRRWDNEQFF.

This clone has only a few counts. The chain is built from TRBV2 and TRBJ2-3; D is ambiguous. Trimming stripped 3 bases from V and 4 bases from J, with 14 bases between. The V gene's germline CDR1 is SNHLY and CDR2 FYNNEI. The CDR3 sequence is 15 residues long. As DNA, the CDR3 is TGTGCCAGCAGTGAGGACCCCGGAACGCCAGATACGCAGTATTTT. This sequence encodes CASSEDPGTPDTQYF.

CDR3: CAWSSTYEQYF. The CDR3, as DNA: TGTGCCTGGAGCAGTACCTACGAGCAGTACTTC. This sequence joins TRBV30 and TRBJ2-7, with unresolved D. Per the germline V gene, CDR1 is GTSNPN and CDR2 is SVGIG (reference sequence). Deletions cut 3 bases from V and 2 bases from J, with 5 bases between. The CDR3 runs to 11 residues.

This sequence joins TRBV20-1 and TRBJ2-1; D gene uncertain. The CDR3 has 11 amino acids. The germline V gene has CDR1 DFQATT and CDR2 SNEGSKA (reference sequence). The CDR3 spells CQMSVLNEQFF. CDR3 nucleotide sequence: TGCCAGATGAGCGTCCTGAATGAGCAGTTCTTC.

The rearrangement uses TRBV5-1 and TRBJ2-7, with TRBD1 matching over 9 bases. Unmatched junction bases numbered 15, after V lost 3 bases and J lost 2 bases. From germline, CDR1 is SGHRS and CDR2 YFSETQ. The CDR3 runs 18 residues. The CDR3 sequence: CASSSLPGQGLEAYEQYF. Written as DNA, the CDR3 is TGCGCCAGCAGCTCTCTTCCGGGACAGGGACTCGAAGCCTACGAGCAGTACTTC.

This chain's CDR3 is CASSPDRDAYGYTF. For the CDR3, the DNA is TGTGCCAGCAGTCCCGACAGGGACGCCTATGGCTACACCTTC. V gene TRBV6-5 combines with J gene TRBJ1-2, with TRBD1 matching 7 bases. J was trimmed by 4 bases and V by 5 bases; bases with no gene match: 7. The germline CDR1 and CDR2 sequences are MNHEY and SVGAGI. CDR3 size: 14 residues.

The V and J genes are TRBV5-4 and TRBJ1-2, with 8 bases that match TRBD1. Trimming removed 3 bases from V and 4 bases from J; junction bases left unmatched: 14. The V gene's germline CDR1 is SGHNT and CDR2 YYREEE (reference sequence). The CDR3 has 17 amino acids. In DNA form, the CDR3 reads TGTGCCAGCAGCTCGGGGACCAACAGGGGGGCGGTCTATGGCTACACCTTC. This sequence encodes CASSSGTNRGAVYGYTF.

A few counts support this clone. The chain employs TRBV28 and TRBJ2-3; D is uncertain. Germline V lookup: CDR1 MDHEN, CDR2 SYDVKM. Trimming pared 10 bases from V and 4 bases from J, leaving 15 bases between. The CDR3 covers 13 residues. The CDR3 is CATIRATPDTQYF. The CDR3 DNA sequence: TGTGCCACCATAAGGGCGACTCCAGATACGCAGTATTTT.

The chain carries TRBV7-9 and TRBJ2-1, with a weak D call TRBD1 (6 bases). CDR1 and CDR2 from the germline V gene are SEHNR and FQNEAQ (reference sequence). The CDR3 spans 14 residues. The V end lost 5 bases, the J end lost 0 bases, and 8 bases lay between the germline ends. This CDR3 is CASSRDTSYNEQFF. DNA of the CDR3: TGTGCCAGCAGCCGGGACACCTCCTACAATGAGCAGTTCTTC. The variable domain in full, completed from reference TRBV7-9 and TRBJ2-1, reads DTGVSQNPRHKITKRGQNVTFRCDPISEHNRLYWYRQTLGQGPEFLTYFQNEAQLEKSRLLSDRFSAERPKGSFSTLEIQRTEQGDSAMYLCASSRDTSYNEQFFGPGTRLTVL.

The chain recombines TRBV29-1 with TRBJ2-7; TRBD2 is a possible D gene (6 bases). V dropped 2 bases and J dropped 4 bases, with 12 bases sitting between them. CDR1 SQVTM and CDR2 ANQGSEA come from the germline V gene. The CDR3 runs 13 residues. CDR3 sequence: CSVEQGGGYEQYF. CDR3 nucleotide sequence: TGCAGCGTTGAACAGGGAGGTGGGTACGAGCAGTACTTC.

The chain combines TRBV27 with TRBJ2-6; D uncertain. V was clipped by 3 bases and J by 0 bases, with 3 bases between them. CDR1 MNHEY and CDR2 SMNVEV come from the germline V gene (reference sequence). The CDR3 sequence is 14 residues long. The chain's CDR3 is CASSLFSGANVLTF. CDR3 nucleotide sequence: TGTGCCAGCAGTTTGTTCTCTGGGGCCAACGTCCTGACTTTC.

This clone has only a few counts. V gene TRBV13 combines with J gene TRBJ2-2; no definite D call. V dropped 4 bases and J dropped 5 bases, with 20 bases sitting between them. CDR1 is PRHDT, CDR2 FYEKMQ, per germline (reference sequence). CDR3 length equals 17 residues. The CDR3: CASSSYTHRHTTGELFF. The CDR3 bases are TGTGCCAGCAGCTCCTACACTCACCGCCACACGACCGGGGAGCTGTTTTTT.

V is TRBV5-1 and J is TRBJ1-1; D is unresolved. V lost 1 base to trimming and J lost 1 base, with 5 bases between them. Germline CDR1 is SGHRS and CDR2 is YFSETQ. This CDR3 comprises 13 residues. In nucleotides, the CDR3 is TGCGCCAGCAGCTTGTTCAGGAACACTGAAGCTTTCTTT. It specifies CASSLFRNTEAFF.

V gene TRBV5-1 combines with J gene TRBJ2-1; 8 bases are a match to TRBD2. J was trimmed by 3 bases and V by 0 bases; bases with no gene match: 2. This CDR3 is built from 15 residues. Germline V gene data show CDR1 as SGHRS and CDR2 as YFSETQ. In DNA, the CDR3 is TGCGCCAGCAGCTTGGCAGCGGGAGTCTACAATGAGCAGTTCTTC. Protein: CASSLAAGVYNEQFF.

The chain has TRBV5-1 and TRBJ2-3; the match to TRBD2 covers 11 bases. After removal of 6 bases from V and 2 bases from J, the junction contained 8 bases not matched to a gene. CDR1 and CDR2 (germline): SGHRS, YFSETQ. The CDR3 length is 16 residues. The CDR3 region is CASNPPGLADTDTQYF. CDR3 bases: TGCGCCAGCAACCCACCGGGACTAGCGGACACAGATACGCAGTATTTT.

The chain has TRBV6-1 and TRBJ1-2; D ambiguous. Germline CDR1 MNHNS, CDR2 SASEGT. Between the trimmed V and J ends, which lost 5 bases and 2 bases, there was a span of 9 bases. CDR3 size: 13 residues. CDR3 nucleotides: TGTGCCAGCAGTACGCATGAGAACTATGGCTACACCTTC. As protein: CASSTHENYGYTF.

The gene calls are TRBV30 and TRBJ1-6; D uncertain. The CDR3 has 11 amino acids. CDR1 is GTSNPN and CDR2 is SVGIG in the germline V gene (reference sequence). Trimming took 5 bases from V and 9 from J, leaving 8 bases between them. CDR3 region: CAWSGGSPLHF. CDR3 coding DNA: TGTGCCTGGTCCGGTGGTTCACCCCTCCACTTT.

In its sample, this clone was seen a few times. The genes are TRBV4-2 and TRBJ2-2; 7 nucleotides line up with TRBD2. J lost 4 bases, V lost 6 bases, and 8 bases had no gene match. The germline V gene has CDR1 LGHNA and CDR2 YNFKEQ. The CDR3 extends over 15 amino acids. Written as DNA, the CDR3 is TGTGCCAGCAGTCACGTGGAGCGGGGCACCGGGGAGCTGTTTTTT. Its protein product is CASSHVERGTGELFF.

The rearrangement joins TRBV18 to TRBJ2-5; D is unresolved. The germline V gene encodes CDR1 KGHSH and CDR2 LQKENI. The CDR3 runs to 13 residues. The V and J ends lost 3 bases and 4 bases respectively, with 9 bases between them. The CDR3 region has the DNA TGTGCCAGCTCACCTGGAGTGACAGAGACCCAGTACTTC. It is translated as CASSPGVTETQYF. Using reference TRBV18 and TRBJ2-5 for the parts outside the CDR3, the full variable domain is NAGVMQNPRHLVRRRGQEARLRCSPMKGHSHVYWYRQLPEEGLKFMVYLQKENIIDESGMPKERFSAEFPKEGPSILRIQQVVRGDSAAYFCASSPGVTETQYFGPGTRLLVL.

Only a few counts were recorded for this clone. The chain has TRBV29-1 and TRBJ2-2; perhaps D is TRBD1 or TRBD2 (5 bases each). Between the trimmed V and J ends, which lost 5 bases and 4 bases, there was a span of 11 bases. Germline loops: CDR1 SQVTM, CDR2 ANQGSEA. This CDR3 has 13 amino acids. The CDR3 here is CSVLWGSTGELFF. In DNA, the CDR3 is TGCAGCGTTCTCTGGGGGAGCACCGGGGAGCTGTTTTTT.

The rearrangement joins TRBV5-6 to TRBJ1-6; D remains unclear. From germline, CDR1 is SGHDT and CDR2 YYEEEE. V lost 3 bases and J lost 7, with 17 bases in between. The CDR3 consists of 16 residues. The CDR3 coding sequence is TGTGCCAGCAGCTCGGAGGCTGGGTTGAGGAATTCACCCCTCCACTTT. Translation gives CASSSEAGLRNSPLHF. The full variable domain, with the rest looked up from reference TRBV5-6 and TRBJ1-6, is DAGVTQSPTHLIKTRGQQVTLRCSPKSGHDTVSWYQQALGQGPQFIFQYYEEEERQRGNFPDRFSGHQFPNYSSELNVNALLLGDSALYLCASSSEAGLRNSPLHFGNGTRLTVT.

The table lists this clone with a few counts. CDR3 in DNA: TGTGCCAGCAGTGAAATACTAGTTGAAAAGACCCAGTACTTC. Encoded protein: CASSEILVEKTQYF. The V gene is TRBV6-1, the J gene TRBJ2-5; weak D call: TRBD2 (5 bases). V was shortened by 2 bases and J by 6 bases, with 13 bases between the two germline ends. The CDR3 totals 14 residues. Germline CDR1 reads MNHNS; CDR2 reads SASEGT.